The rows below give T cell receptor beta chains drawn from one sample of a study of T cell responses to AZD1222 COVID-19 vaccine. Method: immunoSEQ multiplex PCR; TCRdb's copy keeps in-frame clones and lacks some. The sample records about 120,000 clones, around 90% being singletons. Specimen: peripheral blood, collected 28 days after the second AZD1222 dose. The receptors come from an adult who received the AZD1222 COVID-19 vaccine. Each CDR3 is given with its conserved first and last residue. A D gene is named only where the DNA matches it firmly. A clone size is listed for some rows: how often the clone was seen (once, few, many), or a class if it is expanded.

CDR3 protein: CASTKDCMRVTETQYF; CDR3 DNA: TGTGCCAGCACCAAGGACTGTATGAGGGTTACGGAGACCCAGTACTTC; J gene: TRBJ2-5; D gene: .; clone size: .; CDR3 length: 16; V gene: TRBV21-1
CDR3 protein: CASSSLGPYGYTF; CDR3 DNA: TGTGCCAGCAGTTCTCTCGGACCCTATGGCTACACCTTC; J gene: TRBJ1-2; D gene: .; clone size: .; CDR3 length: 13; V gene: TRBV6-2/TRBV6-3
CDR3 protein: CATEGRGVNQPQHF; CDR3 DNA: TGTGCCACCGAAGGGAGAGGGGTAAATCAGCCCCAGCATTTT; J gene: TRBJ1-5; D gene: .; clone size: .; CDR3 length: 14; V gene: TRBV24-1
CDR3 protein: CASSLGAWNGYTF; CDR3 DNA: TGTGCCAGCAGTCTCGGGGCGTGGAATGGCTACACCTTC; J gene: TRBJ1-2; D gene: .; clone size: .; CDR3 length: 13; V gene: TRBV6-2/TRBV6-3
CDR3 protein: CASSLGQGPRNTIYF; CDR3 DNA: TGTGCCAGCAGCTTAGGACAAGGGCCTCGAAACACCATATATTTT; J gene: TRBJ1-3; D gene: .; clone size: .; CDR3 length: 15; V gene: TRBV7-2
CDR3 protein: CASSLTPGETQYF; CDR3 DNA: TGTGCCAGCAGCTTAACCCCGGGGGAGACCCAGTACTTC; J gene: TRBJ2-5; D gene: .; clone size: .; CDR3 length: 13; V gene: TRBV7-3
CDR3 protein: CASSPKGRTDTQYF; CDR3 DNA: TGTGCCAGCAGCCCAAAAGGTCGCACAGATACGCAGTATTTT; J gene: TRBJ2-3; D gene: .; clone size: .; CDR3 length: 14; V gene: TRBV3-1/TRBV3-2
CDR3 protein: CASSIVLAGGGETQYF; CDR3 DNA: TGTGCCAGTAGTATAGTACTCGCGGGAGGGGGAGAGACCCAGTACTTC; J gene: TRBJ2-5; D gene: TRBD2; clone size: .; CDR3 length: 16; V gene: TRBV19
CDR3 protein: CASSKTGLRSNQPQHF; CDR3 DNA: TGTGCCAGCAGTAAGACAGGGCTTCGGAGCAATCAGCCCCAGCATTTT; J gene: TRBJ1-5; D gene: TRBD1; clone size: .; CDR3 length: 16; V gene: TRBV28
CDR3 protein: CASTNRGANTGELFF; CDR3 DNA: TGTGCCAGCACCAATAGGGGCGCAAACACCGGGGAGCTGTTTTTT; J gene: TRBJ2-2; D gene: .; clone size: once; CDR3 length: 15; V gene: TRBV5-4
CDR3 protein: CAIQQRRGNTGELFF; CDR3 DNA: TGTGCCATTCAACAGCGGCGAGGGAACACCGGGGAGCTGTTTTTT; J gene: TRBJ2-2; D gene: .; clone size: .; CDR3 length: 15; V gene: TRBV19
CDR3 protein: CASSLALHEQYF; CDR3 DNA: TGTGCCAGCAGTTTAGCCCTACACGAGCAGTACTTC; J gene: TRBJ2-7; D gene: .; clone size: .; CDR3 length: 12; V gene: TRBV12-3/TRBV12-4
CDR3 protein: CASRLFGNTIYF; CDR3 DNA: TGTGCCAGCAGGTTATTTGGAAACACCATATATTTT; J gene: TRBJ1-3; D gene: .; clone size: .; CDR3 length: 12; V gene: TRBV7-2
CDR3 protein: CAISETGATNEKLFF; CDR3 DNA: TGTGCCATCAGTGAGACAGGGGCAACTAATGAAAAACTGTTTTTT; J gene: TRBJ1-4; D gene: TRBD1; clone size: .; CDR3 length: 15; V gene: TRBV10-3
CDR3 protein: CASSALIPGDTQYF; CDR3 DNA: TGTGCCAGCAGCGCACTCATCCCGGGGGATACGCAGTATTTT; J gene: TRBJ2-3; D gene: .; clone size: .; CDR3 length: 14; V gene: TRBV28
CDR3 protein: CASSLIGQGSYGYTF; CDR3 DNA: TGCGCCAGCAGCCTTATAGGACAGGGGAGTTATGGCTACACCTTC; J gene: TRBJ1-2; D gene: TRBD1; clone size: .; CDR3 length: 15; V gene: TRBV4-1
CDR3 protein: CATSDRGQETQYF; CDR3 DNA: TGTGCCACCAGTGACAGGGGGCAAGAGACCCAGTACTTC; J gene: TRBJ2-5; D gene: TRBD1; clone size: .; CDR3 length: 13; V gene: TRBV24-1